One sample yielded the 14 T cell receptor beta chains listed below, sequenced in a study of shared clonotypes between healthy human individuals. Clones were read by immunoSEQ multiplex PCR, and TCRdb kept only the in-frame ones, dropping some. This table holds over 1.4 million clones, roughly 95% found once. Sequenced: naive CD4+ T cells sorted from blood. The sample's subset: CD45RA+ positively selected. Every receptor here comes from a man aged 25 to 45 in good health.

This chain links TRBV5-6 with TRBJ2-7; D call uncertain. CDR1 and CDR2 from the germline V gene are SGHDT and YYEEEE. V was clipped by 4 bases and J by 1 base, with 9 bases between them. The CDR3 covers 13 residues. CDR3 residues: CASSAVGSYEQYF. In nucleotides, the CDR3 is TGTGCCAGCAGCGCAGTTGGATCCTACGAGCAGTACTTC.

The rearrangement links TRBV5-1 to TRBJ1-4; D is unclear. The CDR3 length is 16 residues. The germline V gene encodes CDR1 SGHRS and CDR2 YFSETQ. The ends were cut back, 0 bases at V and 4 bases at J, with 13 bases in the middle. The DNA of the CDR3 is TGCGCCAGCAGCTTGGTTATGACGGGCGGTAATGAAAAACTGTTTTTT. It yields the protein CASSLVMTGGNEKLFF.

The chain links TRBV23-1 to TRBJ2-2, with D tentatively TRBD2 (6 bases). TRBV23-1 is identified as an open reading frame with a role that is uncertain. Trimming cost V 1 base and J 1 base, with 13 bases left between them. The CDR3 consists of 17 residues. CDR3: CASSQYPLAENTGELFF. As DNA, the CDR3 is TGCGCCAGCAGTCAATACCCACTAGCAGAGAACACCGGGGAGCTGTTTTTT.

This clone has a single count. Other DNA variants within this sample encode the same CDR3. V is TRBV7-9 and J is TRBJ1-1, with D unclear. Looked up from germline, CDR1 is SEHNR and CDR2 is FQNEAQ (reference sequence). Trimming pared 4 bases from V and 3 bases from J, leaving 6 bases between. The CDR3 covers 12 residues. CDR3 DNA: TGTGCCAGCAGCTCTCGGGACACTGAAGCTTTCTTT. Translation gives CASSSRDTEAFF.

The genes are TRBV4-3 and TRBJ2-5; D is perhaps TRBD2 (5 bases). The CDR3 totals 13 residues. The germline V and J ends were trimmed by 0 bases and 8 bases, with 10 bases remaining between them. Germline V gives CDR1 LGHNA, CDR2 YSLEER. CDR3 sequence (DNA): TGCGCCAGCAGCCAAGATAGGACTCAAACCCAGTACTTC. Its translation is CASSQDRTQTQYF.

The chain has TRBV30 and TRBJ1-1; no firm D call. This CDR3 contains 11 residues. Germline CDR1 GTSNPN, CDR2 SVGIG (reference sequence). Here the CDR3 reads CAEASGTEAFF. CDR3 DNA: TGTGCAGAGGCCTCGGGCACTGAAGCTTTCTTT.

The chain uses TRBV6-1 and TRBJ2-1; 7 nucleotides line up with TRBD2. The CDR3 extends over 14 amino acids. From germline, CDR1 is MNHNS and CDR2 SASEGT. Trimming cost V 6 bases and J 1 base; bases outside gene matches: 3. In DNA, the CDR3 is TGTGCCAGCAGGCGGGAGTCGTCCTACAATGAGCAGTTCTTC. Translation gives CASRRESSYNEQFF.

To note about this clone: Other nucleotide sequences from this sample produce the same CDR3. The V call is TRBV29-1, the J call TRBJ2-3; D possibly corresponds to TRBD1 (5 bases). This CDR3 comprises 12 residues. V was cut by 0 bases and J by 5 bases, with 6 bases left in between. Germline V gene lookup returns CDR1 SQVTM and CDR2 ANQGSEA. CDR3 in amino acids: CSVEEGVDTQYF. CDR3 in DNA: TGCAGCGTTGAAGAAGGGGTAGATACGCAGTATTTT.

This chain links TRBV2 with TRBJ2-7; 9 bases are shared with TRBD2. V shed 4 bases and J 2 bases; nucleotides not matched to a gene: 12. This CDR3 contains 17 residues. CDR1 is SNHLY and CDR2 is FYNNEI in the germline V gene. In nucleotides, the CDR3 is TGTGCCAGCAGTGTACGGGGCGACGGCGGGAGGGCCTACGAGCAGTACTTC. Its protein product is CASSVRGDGGRAYEQYF.

The CDR3 DNA is TGTGCCAGCAGCGTGGGGGGGGAAATTGGGTTCTTC. This translates into CASSVGGEIGFF. V and J are TRBV25-1 and TRBJ2-1; 7 bases are a match to TRBD2. This CDR3 contains 12 residues. V shed 6 bases and J 15 bases; nucleotides not matched to a gene: 11. Germline lookup yields CDR1 MGHDK and CDR2 SYGVNS.

Comments on this clone: This sample also contains other DNA sequences that code for the same CDR3. The chain uses TRBV4-3 and TRBJ1-5; D gene unclear. There are 13 residues in the CDR3. The germline V and J ends were trimmed by 0 bases and 4 bases, with 4 bases remaining between them. From germline, CDR1 is LGHNA and CDR2 YSLEER. The CDR3 region has the DNA TGCGCCAGCAGCCAAGATAGGAATCAGCCCCAGCATTTT. It yields the protein CASSQDRNQPQHF.

CDR3 loop: CASSFVDSTGYGYTF. DNA for the CDR3: TGTGCCAGCAGCTTTGTTGATTCGACAGGCTATGGCTACACCTTC. The chain combines TRBV7-9 with TRBJ1-2; D is perhaps TRBD1 (6 bases). The V end lost 3 bases, the J end lost 4 bases, and 15 bases lay between the germline ends. Germline CDR1 reads SEHNR; CDR2 reads FQNEAQ (reference sequence). The CDR3 covers 15 residues.

J is TRBJ1-5 and V is TRBV10-2; D gene unclear. Trimming stripped 8 bases from V and 0 bases from J, with 11 bases between. Per the germline V gene, CDR1 is WSHSY and CDR2 is SAAADI. The CDR3 loop spans 14 amino acids. The CDR3 is CASGPVYSNQPQHF. In DNA form, the CDR3 reads TGCGCCAGCGGTCCAGTCTATAGCAATCAGCCCCAGCATTTT.

The J gene is TRBJ1-1, the V gene TRBV11-2; 10 bases line up with TRBD1. Trimming cost V 1 base and J 6 bases; bases outside gene matches: 5. Germline V lookup: CDR1 SGHAT, CDR2 FQNNGV. This CDR3 comprises 15 residues. CDR3 bases: TGTGCCAGCAGCTTAGTCGGGGACAGGGGATCTGAAGCTTTCTTT. Translated, it gives CASSLVGDRGSEAFF.